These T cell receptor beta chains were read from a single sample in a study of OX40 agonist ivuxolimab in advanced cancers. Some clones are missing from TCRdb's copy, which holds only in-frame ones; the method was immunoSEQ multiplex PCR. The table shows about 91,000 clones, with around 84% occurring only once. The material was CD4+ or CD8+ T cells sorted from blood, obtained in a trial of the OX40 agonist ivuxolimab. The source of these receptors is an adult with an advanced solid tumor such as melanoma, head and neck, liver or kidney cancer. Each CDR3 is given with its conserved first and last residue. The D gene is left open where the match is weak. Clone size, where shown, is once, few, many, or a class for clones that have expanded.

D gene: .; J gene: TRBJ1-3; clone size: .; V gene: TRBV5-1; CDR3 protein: CASSARPGQAGNTIYF; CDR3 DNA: TGCGCCAGCAGCGCGAGACCTGGACAAGCAGGAAACACCATATATTTT
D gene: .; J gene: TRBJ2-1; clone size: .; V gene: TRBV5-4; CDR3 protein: CASSLVGYNEQFF; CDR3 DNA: TGTGCCAGCAGCTTGGTAGGGTACAATGAGCAGTTCTTC
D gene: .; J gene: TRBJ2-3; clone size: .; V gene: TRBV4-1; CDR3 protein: CASTRDFGTSTDTQYF; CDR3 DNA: TGCGCCAGCACCAGGGACTTCGGAACTAGCACAGATACGCAGTATTTT
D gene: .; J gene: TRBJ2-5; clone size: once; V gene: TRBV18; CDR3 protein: CASSSAPRNQETQYF; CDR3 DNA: TGTGCCAGCTCATCAGCCCCACGGAACCAAGAGACCCAGTACTTC
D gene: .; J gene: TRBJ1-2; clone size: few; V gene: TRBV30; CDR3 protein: CAWRQDNYGYTF; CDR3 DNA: TGTGCCTGGCGACAGGACAACTATGGCTACACCTTC
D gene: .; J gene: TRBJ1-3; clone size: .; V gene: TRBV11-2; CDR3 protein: CASSFAGFVGNTIYF; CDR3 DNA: TGTGCCAGCAGCTTCGCGGGGTTCGTTGGAAACACCATATATTTT
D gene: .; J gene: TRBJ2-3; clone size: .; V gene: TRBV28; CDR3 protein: CASSLRTSTDTQYF; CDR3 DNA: TGTGCCAGCAGTTTGAGGACTAGCACAGATACGCAGTATTTT
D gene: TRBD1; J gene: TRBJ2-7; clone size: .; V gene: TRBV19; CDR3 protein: CASGKTGVAQQQYF; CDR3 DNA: TGTGCCAGTGGGAAAACAGGGGTCGCGCAACAGCAGTACTTC
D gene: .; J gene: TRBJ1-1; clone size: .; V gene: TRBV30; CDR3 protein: CAWDPWTLGTGTEAFF; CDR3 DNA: TGTGCCTGGGATCCTTGGACGCTAGGGACGGGCACTGAAGCTTTCTTT
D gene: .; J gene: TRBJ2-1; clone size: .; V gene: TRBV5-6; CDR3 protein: CASSQFGAGYNEQFF; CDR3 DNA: TGTGCCAGCAGCCAATTCGGGGCAGGTTACAATGAGCAGTTCTTC
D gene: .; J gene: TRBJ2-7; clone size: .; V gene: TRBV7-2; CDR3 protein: CASSPAQTLSYEQYF; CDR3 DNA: TGTGCCAGCAGCCCCGCCCAGACGCTCTCCTACGAGCAGTACTTC
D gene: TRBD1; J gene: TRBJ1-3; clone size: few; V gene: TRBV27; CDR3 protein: CASSSGQGVNTIYF; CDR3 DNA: TGTGCCAGCAGTTCGGGACAGGGTGTAAACACCATATATTTT
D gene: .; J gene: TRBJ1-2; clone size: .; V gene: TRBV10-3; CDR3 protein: CAIRTDTGYGYTF; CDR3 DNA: TGTGCCATCAGAACAGATACGGGCTATGGCTACACCTTC
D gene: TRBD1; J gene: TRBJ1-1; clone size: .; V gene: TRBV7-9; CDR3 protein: CASSLGGQGNTEAFF; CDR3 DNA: TGTGCCAGCAGCTTGGGGGGACAGGGGAACACTGAAGCTTTCTTT
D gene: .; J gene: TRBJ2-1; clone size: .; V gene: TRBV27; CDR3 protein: CASSRDGASYNEQFF; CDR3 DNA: TGTGCCAGCAGCCGGGACGGGGCCTCCTACAATGAGCAGTTCTTC
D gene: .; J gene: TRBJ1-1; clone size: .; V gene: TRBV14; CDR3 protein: CASSRTLTRAFF; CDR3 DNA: TGTGCCAGCAGCCGTACCCTCACCCGGGCTTTCTTT
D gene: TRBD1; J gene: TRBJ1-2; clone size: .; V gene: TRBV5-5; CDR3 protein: CASSRDRGLYGYTF; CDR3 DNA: TGTGCCAGCAGCCGGGACAGGGGGCTCTATGGCTACACCTTC
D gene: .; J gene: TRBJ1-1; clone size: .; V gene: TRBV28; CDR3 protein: CASSGRGNTEAFF; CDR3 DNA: TGTGCCAGCAGCGGCCGGGGGAACACTGAAGCTTTCTTT
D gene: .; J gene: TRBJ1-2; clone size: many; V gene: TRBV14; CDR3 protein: CASSQDVRLLYGYTF; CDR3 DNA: TGTGCCAGCAGCCAAGATGTGAGATTGCTCTATGGCTACACCTTC
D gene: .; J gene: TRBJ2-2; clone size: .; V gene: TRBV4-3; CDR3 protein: CASSQVGAGELFF; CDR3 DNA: TGCGCCAGCAGCCAAGTAGGGGCCGGGGAGCTGTTTTTT
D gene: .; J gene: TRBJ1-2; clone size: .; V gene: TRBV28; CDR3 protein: CASSLKGSGGYTF; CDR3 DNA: TGTGCCAGCAGTTTGAAGGGTTCTGGCGGCTACACCTTC
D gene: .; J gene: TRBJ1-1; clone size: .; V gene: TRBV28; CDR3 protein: CASSLGRGDTEAFF; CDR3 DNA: TGTGCCAGCAGTTTAGGAAGGGGGGACACTGAAGCTTTCTTT
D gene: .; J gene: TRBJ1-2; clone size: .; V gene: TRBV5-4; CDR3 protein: CASSLSSDYGYTF; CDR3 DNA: TGTGCCAGCAGCTTGAGCAGCGACTATGGCTACACCTTC
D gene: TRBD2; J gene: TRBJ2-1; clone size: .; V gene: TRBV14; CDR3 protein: CASSQSGGSYSSYNEQFF; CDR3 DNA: TGTGCCAGCAGCCAAAGCGGGGGGTCCTATAGCTCCTACAATGAGCAGTTCTTC
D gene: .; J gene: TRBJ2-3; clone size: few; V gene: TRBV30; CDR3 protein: CAWSPSLGADTQYF; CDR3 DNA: TGTGCCTGGAGCCCTAGCCTGGGGGCAGATACGCAGTATTTT
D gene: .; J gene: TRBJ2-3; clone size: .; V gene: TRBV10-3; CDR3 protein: CAIGRILGGDTDTQYF; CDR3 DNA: TGTGCCATCGGTAGGATTCTAGGGGGTGACACAGATACGCAGTATTTT
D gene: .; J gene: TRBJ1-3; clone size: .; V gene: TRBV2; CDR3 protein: CASSVLNTIYF; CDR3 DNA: TGTGCCAGCAGTGTATTAAACACCATATATTTT
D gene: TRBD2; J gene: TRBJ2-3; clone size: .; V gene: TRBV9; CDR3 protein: CASSLGLAEFTDTQYF; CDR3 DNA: TGTGCCAGCAGCCTGGGACTAGCGGAATTCACAGATACGCAGTATTTT
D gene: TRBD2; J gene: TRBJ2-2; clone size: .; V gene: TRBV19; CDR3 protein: CASSFRLAGITGELFF; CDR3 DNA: TGTGCCAGTAGTTTCCGACTAGCGGGGATCACCGGGGAGCTGTTTTTT
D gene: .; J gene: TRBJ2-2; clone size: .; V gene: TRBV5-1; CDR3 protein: CASSLVAQNTGELFF; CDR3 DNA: TGCGCCAGCAGCTTGGTGGCGCAGAACACCGGGGAGCTGTTTTTT
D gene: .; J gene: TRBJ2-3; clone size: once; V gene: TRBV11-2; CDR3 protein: CASSFGPQDTQYF; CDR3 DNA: TGTGCCAGCAGCTTTGGGCCTCAGGATACGCAGTATTTT
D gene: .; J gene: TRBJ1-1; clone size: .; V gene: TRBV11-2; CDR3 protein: CASSLNGLEAFF; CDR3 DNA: TGTGCCAGCAGCTTAAATGGGCTTGAAGCTTTCTTT
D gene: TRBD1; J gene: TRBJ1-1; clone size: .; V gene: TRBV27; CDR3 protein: CASSSAGTGYTEAFF; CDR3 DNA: TGTGCCAGCAGTTCCGCCGGGACAGGCTACACTGAAGCTTTCTTT
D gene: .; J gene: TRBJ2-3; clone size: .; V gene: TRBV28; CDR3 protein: CASSSSLRGPRTDTQYF; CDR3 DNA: TGTGCCAGCAGTTCCTCCCTCAGGGGTCCTCGCACAGATACGCAGTATTTT
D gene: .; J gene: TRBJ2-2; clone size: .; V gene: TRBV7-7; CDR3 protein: CASSFGTSNTGELFF; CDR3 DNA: TGTGCCAGCAGCTTCGGGACTTCCAACACCGGGGAGCTGTTTTTT
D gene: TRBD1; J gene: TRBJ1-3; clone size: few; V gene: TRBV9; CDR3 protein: CASSHRGTGGNTIYF; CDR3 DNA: TGTGCCAGCAGCCATAGAGGGACAGGAGGAAACACCATATATTTT
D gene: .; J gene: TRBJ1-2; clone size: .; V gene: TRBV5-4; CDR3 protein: CASSLGDRGPNYGYTF; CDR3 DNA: TGTGCCAGCAGCTTGGGGGACCGGGGGCCTAACTATGGCTACACCTTC
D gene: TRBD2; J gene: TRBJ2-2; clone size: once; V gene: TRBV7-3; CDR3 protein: CASSLRQGEGTGELFF; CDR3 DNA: TGTGCCAGCAGCTTAAGACAAGGGGAGGGTACCGGGGAGCTGTTTTTT
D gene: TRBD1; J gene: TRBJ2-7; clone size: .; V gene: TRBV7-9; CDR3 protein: CASSPRDRGQRYEQYF; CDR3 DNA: TGTGCCAGCAGCCCGAGGGACAGGGGACAACGCTACGAGCAGTACTTC
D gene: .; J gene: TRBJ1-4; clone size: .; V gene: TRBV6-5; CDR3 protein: CASSHWGEGSEKLFF; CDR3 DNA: TGTGCCAGCAGTCATTGGGGGGAGGGAAGCGAAAAACTGTTTTTT
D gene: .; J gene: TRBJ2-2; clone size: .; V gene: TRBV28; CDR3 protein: CASSLFQGEGELFF; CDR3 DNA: TGTGCCAGCAGTTTATTCCAAGGGGAGGGGGAGCTGTTTTTT